A single sample gave rise to the 30 T cell receptor beta chains below, sequenced in a study of cytotoxic CD8 clonotypes in ibrutinib-treated CLL. Clones were read by immunoSEQ multiplex PCR, and TCRdb kept only the in-frame ones, dropping some. Of around 150,000 clones in the sample, 70% to 90% are singletons; the top ten hold around 3%. The source was PBMCs, collected at disease progression, from a patient treated with ibrutinib. Source of these receptors: a human donor with chronic lymphocytic leukemia.

This chain connects TRBV11-2 to TRBJ1-2; 8 nucleotides match TRBD1. The ends lost 3 bases at V and 8 bases at J; junction bases unmatched: 14. The V gene's germline CDR1 is SGHAT and CDR2 FQNNGV. The CDR3 sequence is 16 residues long. The CDR3 nucleotides are TGTGCCAGCAGCTTCCTGACAGGGGTATCCGTCGGCGGCTACACCTTC. This encodes CASSFLTGVSVGGYTF.

The chain carries TRBV4-2 and TRBJ2-3; D is ambiguous. Trimming took off 0 bases at V and 8 bases at J, with 12 bases between the two ends. Germline V gene sequence: CDR1 LGHNA, CDR2 YNFKEQ. The CDR3 has 14 amino acids. The CDR3 here is CASSQEAPKGTQYF. The CDR3 DNA sequence: TGTGCCAGCAGCCAAGAGGCCCCTAAGGGTACGCAGTATTTT.

This chain links TRBV30 with TRBJ1-4; 8 bases agree with TRBD1. CDR1 is GTSNPN, CDR2 SVGIG, per germline (reference sequence). The CDR3 spans 15 residues. The V gene end was trimmed by 7 bases and the J gene end by 3 bases; junction bases not matched to a gene: 10. The CDR3 DNA reads TGTGCCTTGACAGGGGCAACAGGGGCTAATGAAAAACTGTTTTTT. As protein: CALTGATGANEKLFF.

This chain joins TRBV5-6 and TRBJ1-5; D not certain. The V end lost 0 bases, the J end lost 5 bases, and 9 bases lay between the germline ends. The CDR3 spans 14 residues. The V gene's germline CDR1 is SGHDT and CDR2 YYEEEE. In DNA form, the CDR3 reads TGTGCCAGCAGCTTGGAGGGCAGTCATCAGCCCCAGCATTTT. Translated: CASSLEGSHQPQHF.

This clone has just one count. The V gene is TRBV29-1, the J gene TRBJ2-1; 9 bases match TRBD1. With V trimmed by 8 bases and J by 7 bases, 12 bases remained unmatched. The CDR3 has 14 amino acids. Germline lookup yields CDR1 SQVTM and CDR2 ANQGSEA. The CDR3 coding sequence is TGCAGCTTGAGCCGGGACAGGGTTTTTAATGAGCAGTTCTTC. Protein product: CSLSRDRVFNEQFF.

This clone showed up just once. The CDR3 region has the DNA TGTGCCAGCAGCTACCGAAATACCGCCGCGTCTGGGGCCAACGTCCTGACTTTC. It encodes CASSYRNTAASGANVLTF. The rearrangement joins TRBV7-9 to TRBJ2-6; D remains unclear. CDR1 is SEHNR and CDR2 is FQNEAQ in the germline V gene (reference sequence). V lost 4 bases, J lost 1 base, and 17 bases lay in between. The CDR3 is made up of 18 amino acids.

In its sample, this clone was seen a few times. The V call is TRBV19, the J call TRBJ1-2; weak D call: TRBD1 (5 bases). Trimming took off 1 base at V and 3 bases at J, with 9 bases between the two ends. Germline V gives CDR1 LNHDA, CDR2 SQIVND (reference sequence). The CDR3 spans 14 residues. Here the CDR3 reads CASSIGGEDYGYTF. CDR3 nucleotide sequence: TGTGCCAGTAGTATAGGGGGCGAGGACTATGGCTACACCTTC.

This CDR3 reads CASSKRTAGAVYF. CDR3 DNA sequence: TGTGCCAGCAGCAAACGGACGGCTGGCGCGGTATATTTT. V is TRBV9 and J is TRBJ1-3; D call uncertain. The CDR3 totals 13 residues. Germline assignment: CDR1 SGDLS and CDR2 YYNGEE. V gave up 4 bases and J gave up 14 bases, with 19 bases separating them.

The chain links TRBV7-2 to TRBJ2-7; 10 bases line up with TRBD1. J lost 3 bases, V lost 6 bases, and 11 bases had no gene match. Per the germline V gene, CDR1 is SGHTA and CDR2 is FQGNSA. CDR3 length: 16 residues. The CDR3 loop reads CASSRTTGGVSYEQYF. The CDR3 nucleotides are TGTGCCAGCAGTCGAACGACAGGGGGCGTCAGCTACGAGCAGTACTTC. The variable domain in full, completed from reference TRBV7-2 and TRBJ2-7, reads GAGVSQSPSNKVTEKGKDVELRCDPISGHTALYWYRQSLGQGLEFLIYFQGNSAPDKSGLPSDRFSAERTGGSVSTLTIQRTQQEDSAVYLCASSRTTGGVSYEQYFGPGTRLTVT.

V gene TRBV5-1 combines with J gene TRBJ2-5; the D is unclear. Germline V gives CDR1 SGHRS, CDR2 YFSETQ. Trimming removed 0 bases at V and 2 bases at J, with 2 bases between. This CDR3 region has 12 residues. CDR3 protein: CASSLAQETQYF. The CDR3 nucleotides read TGCGCCAGCAGCTTGGCACAAGAGACCCAGTACTTC.

J is TRBJ1-3 and V is TRBV6-1; no reliable D call. V was clipped by 11 bases and J by 7 bases, with 15 bases between them. Looked up from germline, CDR1 is MNHNS and CDR2 is SASEGT. This CDR3 has 12 residues. CDR3 protein: CASAQGVNTIYF. The CDR3 DNA reads TGTGCCTCCGCACAAGGAGTGAACACCATATATTTT.

CDR3 DNA: TGTGCCAGCAGCCAGGGAAGAAATCAGCCCCAGCATTTT. Protein: CASSQGRNQPQHF. This chain joins TRBV14 and TRBJ1-5; D gene ambiguous. V shed 3 bases and J shed 4 bases, with 7 bases lying between them. The germline V gene encodes CDR1 SGHDN and CDR2 FVKESK. The CDR3 consists of 13 residues.

V gene TRBV30 combines with J gene TRBJ2-7; TRBD2 matches 7 bases. The V segment lost 2 bases and the J segment 2 bases; nucleotides outside the gene matches: 6. The CDR3 is made up of 14 amino acids. From germline, CDR1 is GTSNPN and CDR2 SVGIG (reference sequence). The CDR3 sequence: CAWSPGRSTYEQYF. CDR3 DNA: TGTGCCTGGAGTCCCGGGAGGTCCACCTACGAGCAGTACTTC.

The chain employs TRBV6-5 and TRBJ2-1; TRBD2 agrees at 12 bases. Trimming removed 8 bases from V and 14 bases from J; junction bases left unmatched: 10. Looked up from germline, CDR1 is MNHEY and CDR2 is SVGAGI. The CDR3 length is 13 residues. Here the CDR3 reads CASRTSGAHREFF. The CDR3 nucleotides read TGTGCCAGCCGGACTAGCGGGGCCCACCGGGAGTTCTTC.

The chain combines TRBV6-1 with TRBJ1-2; D not resolved. CDR3 length equals 15 residues. Trimming shortened V by 2 bases and J by 3 bases, and 13 bases separated the two germline ends. Germline-derived CDR1 and CDR2 are MNHNS and SASEGT. The CDR3 region has the DNA TGTGCCAGCAGTGAAAATCAGTTGGGCGACTATGGCTACACCTTC. Its protein is CASSENQLGDYGYTF.

The V and J genes are TRBV2 and TRBJ2-2; D remains ambiguous. The CDR3 has 13 amino acids. Germline CDR1 reads SNHLY; CDR2 reads FYNNEI. With 4 bases removed from V and 7 bases from J, the gap between germline ends came to 10 bases. The CDR3 is CASSVTQVGELFF. Written as DNA, the CDR3 is TGTGCCAGCAGTGTAACTCAGGTCGGGGAGCTGTTTTTT.

CDR3 in amino acids: CAISPTGQAQETQYF. CDR3 bases: TGTGCCATCAGTCCCACGGGACAGGCCCAAGAGACCCAGTACTTC. The rearrangement joins TRBV10-3 to TRBJ2-5; TRBD1 matches at 8 bases. V lost 5 bases and J lost 1; bases outside the gene matches: 6. Looked up from germline, CDR1 is ENHRY and CDR2 is SYGVKD. The CDR3 contains 15 residues.

A note on this clone: Additional DNA sequences in this sample encode the identical CDR3. The chain carries TRBV9 and TRBJ2-7, with D uncertain. V was clipped by 0 bases and J by 0 bases, with 7 bases between them. CDR1 is SGDLS and CDR2 is YYNGEE in the germline V gene. CDR3 length: 14 residues. For the CDR3, the DNA is TGTGCCAGCAGCGTAGGCGGCAGCTCCTACGAGCAGTACTTC. Amino acid sequence: CASSVGGSSYEQYF.

The chain uses TRBV10-2 and TRBJ1-2, with 10 bases fitting TRBD1. Germline V gene lookup returns CDR1 WSHSY and CDR2 SAAADI. The CDR3 has 15 residues. V shed 3 bases, J shed 5 bases, and the junction held 6 bases outside the gene matches. The CDR3 nucleotides read TGCGCCAGCAGTGACCGCGGACAGGGGGGTTATGGCTACACCTTC. This translates into CASSDRGQGGYGYTF.

The chain employs TRBV9 and TRBJ1-5; weak D call: TRBD1 (5 bases). CDR1 and CDR2 from the germline V gene are SGDLS and YYNGEE. Trimming stripped 1 base from V and 9 bases from J, with 11 bases between. CDR3 length equals 13 residues. The CDR3 sequence: CASSVQGDTPQHF. CDR3 DNA: TGTGCCAGCAGCGTACAGGGTGATACGCCCCAGCATTTT.

The chain links TRBV19 to TRBJ2-3; D not certain. The V and J ends lost 3 bases and 4 bases respectively, with 14 bases between them. Per germline, CDR1 LNHDA and CDR2 SQIVND (reference sequence). This CDR3 is built from 15 residues. The CDR3 protein is CASSMNALRADTQYF. DNA of the CDR3: TGTGCCAGTAGTATGAATGCATTAAGGGCAGATACGCAGTATTTT.

V is TRBV5-1 and J is TRBJ2-7, with D perhaps TRBD1 or TRBD2 (5 bases each). The CDR3 covers 15 residues. Per the germline V gene, CDR1 is SGHRS and CDR2 is YFSETQ. V lost 3 bases, J lost 2 bases, and 15 bases lay in between. Here the CDR3 DNA reads TGCGCCAGCAGCTGGACCCGGGACCGCGCCTACGAGCAGTACTTC. It codes for CASSWTRDRAYEQYF.

This chain connects TRBV5-1 to TRBJ1-5, with D possibly matching TRBD1 (6 bases). Per the germline V gene, CDR1 is SGHRS and CDR2 is YFSETQ. The CDR3 is 15 residues long. V was pared by 0 bases and J by 0 bases, with 7 bases between. CDR3 coding DNA: TGCGCCAGCAGCTTGGACAGGGATAGCAATCAGCCCCAGCATTTT. It specifies CASSLDRDSNQPQHF.

CDR3 loop: CASSYIADSTDTQYF. The CDR3, as DNA: TGTGCCAGCAGTTACATAGCGGATAGCACAGATACGCAGTATTTT. The chain uses TRBV6-5 and TRBJ2-3, with a possible D match to TRBD2 (6 bases). The germline V gene encodes CDR1 MNHEY and CDR2 SVGAGI. The CDR3 length is 15 residues. V lost 2 bases and J lost 0, with 9 bases in between.

This rearrangement joins TRBV6-5 to TRBJ2-2, with D possibly being TRBD2 (6 bases). Trimming took 10 bases from V and 4 from J, leaving 19 bases between them. The CDR3 spans 15 residues. Germline assignment: CDR1 MNHEY and CDR2 SVGAGI. The CDR3 region is CATTIWTTFTGELFF. The CDR3 region has the DNA TGTGCCACCACCATATGGACTACTTTCACCGGGGAGCTGTTTTTT.

The chain links TRBV29-1 to TRBJ2-6; D ambiguous. Trimming removed 6 bases at V and 0 bases at J, with 3 bases between. Germline CDR1 is SQVTM and CDR2 is ANQGSEA. The CDR3 covers 12 residues. In nucleotides, the CDR3 is TGCAGCGTGGGCTCTGGGGCCAACGTCCTGACTTTC. This translates into CSVGSGANVLTF. The full variable domain, in which reference TRBV29-1 and TRBJ2-6 provide the parts outside the CDR3, is SAVISQKPSRDICQRGTSLTIQCQVDSQVTMMFWYRQQPGQSLTLIATANQGSEATYESGFVIDKFPISRPNLTFSTLTVSNMSPEDSSIYLCSVGSGANVLTFGAGSRLTVL.

V usage is TRBV7-3 and J usage is TRBJ2-1, with D perhaps matching TRBD2 (6 bases). CDR3 length: 15 amino acids. Germline values: CDR1 SGHTA, CDR2 FQGTGA. The V end lost 3 bases, the J end lost 9 bases, and 18 bases lay between the germline ends. The CDR3, as DNA: TGTGCCAGCAGCTTTAACCTAGGCTTCGGGAGTGAGCAGTTCTTC. It is translated as CASSFNLGFGSEQFF.

This chain connects TRBV15 to TRBJ2-6; no clear D gene. The V end lost 3 bases, the J end lost 4 bases, and 10 bases lay between the germline ends. The CDR3 is 15 amino acids. Germline V lookup: CDR1 LNHNV, CDR2 YYDKDF (reference sequence). The CDR3 DNA reads TGTGCCACCAGCAGCCGGGTAACCGGGGCCAACGTCCTGACTTTC. Translated, it gives CATSSRVTGANVLTF.

The chain is built from TRBV11-3 and TRBJ1-1; TRBD1 is a possible D gene (5 bases). Germline CDR1 is SGHNT and CDR2 is YENEEA. This CDR3 is built from 15 residues. Trimming stripped 4 bases from V and 6 bases from J, with 18 bases between. The CDR3 bases are TGTGCCAGCAGCTACCAGGGCCCGGGGTTCGCTGAAGCTTTCTTT. Translated, it gives CASSYQGPGFAEAFF.

This sequence joins TRBV5-1 and TRBJ2-1, with D unclear. V lost 1 base and J 6 bases, leaving 8 bases between the germline ends. This CDR3 comprises 13 residues. Germline CDR1 reads SGHRS; CDR2 reads YFSETQ. DNA of the CDR3: TGCGCCAGCAGCTTGCGTCCTACCAATGAGCAGTTCTTC. Protein sequence: CASSLRPTNEQFF.